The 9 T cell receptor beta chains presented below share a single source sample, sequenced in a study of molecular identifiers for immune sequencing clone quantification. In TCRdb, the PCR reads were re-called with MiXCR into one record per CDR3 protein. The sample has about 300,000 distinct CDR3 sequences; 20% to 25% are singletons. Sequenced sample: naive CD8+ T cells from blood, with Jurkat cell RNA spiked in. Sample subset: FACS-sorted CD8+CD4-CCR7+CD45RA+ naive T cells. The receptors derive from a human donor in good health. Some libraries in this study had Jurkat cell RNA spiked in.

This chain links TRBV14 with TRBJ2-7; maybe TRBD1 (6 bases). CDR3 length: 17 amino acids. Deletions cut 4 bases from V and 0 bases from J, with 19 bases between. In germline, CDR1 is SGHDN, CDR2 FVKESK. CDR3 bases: TGTGCCAGCAGCCCCTGGGGTGACAGGCCGAGCTCCTACGAGCAGTACTTC. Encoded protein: CASSPWGDRPSSYEQYF.

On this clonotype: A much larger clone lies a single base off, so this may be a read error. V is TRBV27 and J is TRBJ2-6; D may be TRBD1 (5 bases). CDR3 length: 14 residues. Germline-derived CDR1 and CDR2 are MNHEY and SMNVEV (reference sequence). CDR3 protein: CASNARSGANALTF. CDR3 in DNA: TGTGCCAGCAATGCCCGATCTGGGGCCAACGCCCTGACTTTC. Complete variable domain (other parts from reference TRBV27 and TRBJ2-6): EAQVTQNPRYLITVTGKKLTVTCSQNMNHEYMSWYRQDPGLGLRQIYYSMNVEVTDKGDVPEGYKVSRKEKRNFPLILESPSPNQTSLYFCASNARSGANALTFGAGSRLTVL.

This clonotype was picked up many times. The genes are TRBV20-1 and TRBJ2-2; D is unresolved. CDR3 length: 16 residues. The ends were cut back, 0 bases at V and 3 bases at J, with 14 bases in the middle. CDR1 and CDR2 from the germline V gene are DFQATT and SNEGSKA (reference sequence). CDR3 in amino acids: CSARDVGLTDTGELFF. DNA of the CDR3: TGCAGTGCTAGAGATGTGGGTCTCACCGACACCGGGGAGCTGTTTTTT.

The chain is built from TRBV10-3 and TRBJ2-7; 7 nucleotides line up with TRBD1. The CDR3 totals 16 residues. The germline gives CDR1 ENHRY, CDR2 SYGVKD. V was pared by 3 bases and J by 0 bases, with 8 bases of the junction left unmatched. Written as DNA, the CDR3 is TGTGCCATCAGTGATTACGACAGGGCACTCTCCTACGAGCAGTACTTC. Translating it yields CAISDYDRALSYEQYF.

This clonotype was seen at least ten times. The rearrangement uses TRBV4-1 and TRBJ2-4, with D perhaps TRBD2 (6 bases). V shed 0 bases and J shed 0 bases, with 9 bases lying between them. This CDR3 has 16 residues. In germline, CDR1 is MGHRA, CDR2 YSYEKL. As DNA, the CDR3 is TGCGCCAGCAGCCAAGAAGGCGGGGTAGCCAAAAACATTCAGTACTTC. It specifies CASSQEGGVAKNIQYF.

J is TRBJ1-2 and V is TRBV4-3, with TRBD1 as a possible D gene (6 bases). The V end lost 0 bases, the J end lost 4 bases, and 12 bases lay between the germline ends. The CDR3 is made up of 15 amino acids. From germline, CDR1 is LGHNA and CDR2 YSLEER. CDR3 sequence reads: CASSQDSGGLYGYTF. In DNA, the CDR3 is TGCGCCAGCAGCCAAGATTCTGGGGGCCTCTATGGCTACACCTTC.

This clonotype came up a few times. CDR3 bases: TGTGCCAGCAGCCTCAACCCCCCTCTCGACAGTGCACGAGATAATTCACCCCTCCACTTT. The encoded protein is CASSLNPPLDSARDNSPLHF. The chain links TRBV7-6 to TRBJ1-6; D possibly corresponds to TRBD1 (5 bases). Trimming cost V 5 bases and J 5 bases, with 28 bases left between them. Germline V lookup: CDR1 SGHVS, CDR2 FNYEAQ. The CDR3 spans 20 residues.

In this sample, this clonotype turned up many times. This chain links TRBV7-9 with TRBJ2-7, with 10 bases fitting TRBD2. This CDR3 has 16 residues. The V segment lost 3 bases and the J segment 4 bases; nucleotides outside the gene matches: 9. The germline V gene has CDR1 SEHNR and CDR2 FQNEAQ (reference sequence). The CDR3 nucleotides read TGTGCCAGCAGCTTCGGGAGCGGGAGGGCCGTTTACGAGCAGTACTTC. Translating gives CASSFGSGRAVYEQYF. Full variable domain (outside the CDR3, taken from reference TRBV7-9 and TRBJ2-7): DTGVSQNPRHKITKRGQNVTFRCDPISEHNRLYWYRQTLGQGPEFLTYFQNEAQLEKSRLLSDRFSAERPKGSFSTLEIQRTEQGDSAMYLCASSFGSGRAVYEQYFGPGTRLTVT.

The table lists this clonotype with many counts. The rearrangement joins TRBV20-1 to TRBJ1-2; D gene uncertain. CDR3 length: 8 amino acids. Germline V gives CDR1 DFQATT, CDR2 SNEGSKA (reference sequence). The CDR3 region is CNPYGYTF. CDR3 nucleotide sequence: TGCAACCCTTATGGCTACACCTTC.